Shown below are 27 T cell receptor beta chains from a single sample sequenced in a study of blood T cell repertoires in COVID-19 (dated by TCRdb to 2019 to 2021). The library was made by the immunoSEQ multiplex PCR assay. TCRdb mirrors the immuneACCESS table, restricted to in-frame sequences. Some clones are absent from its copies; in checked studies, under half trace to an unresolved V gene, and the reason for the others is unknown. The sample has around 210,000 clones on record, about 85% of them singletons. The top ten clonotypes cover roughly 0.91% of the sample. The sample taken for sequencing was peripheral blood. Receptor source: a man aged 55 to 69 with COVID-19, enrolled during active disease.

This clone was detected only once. The CDR3 loop reads CASSPGQGGSPLHF. The CDR3 DNA is TGTGCCAGCAGCCCGGGACAGGGTGGGTCACCCCTCCACTTT. The V call is TRBV6-6, the J call TRBJ1-6, with TRBD1 matching 9 bases. The germline V gene has CDR1 MNHNY and CDR2 SVGAGI (reference sequence). This CDR3 is 14 amino acids long. Unmatched junction bases numbered 7, after V lost 6 bases and J lost 10 bases.

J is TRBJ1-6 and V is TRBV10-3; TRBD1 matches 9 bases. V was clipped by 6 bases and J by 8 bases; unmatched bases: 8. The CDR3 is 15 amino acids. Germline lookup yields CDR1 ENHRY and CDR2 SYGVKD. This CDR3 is CAIRIRDREHSPLHF. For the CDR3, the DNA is TGTGCCATCAGGATCCGGGACAGGGAACATTCACCCCTCCACTTT.

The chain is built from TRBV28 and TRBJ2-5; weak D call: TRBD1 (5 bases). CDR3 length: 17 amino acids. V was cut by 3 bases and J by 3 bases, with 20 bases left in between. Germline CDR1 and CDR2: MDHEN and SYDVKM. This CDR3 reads CASSLGPRRSTEETQYF. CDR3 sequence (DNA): TGTGCCAGCAGTTTGGGGCCGCGAAGGTCCACCGAAGAGACCCAGTACTTC.

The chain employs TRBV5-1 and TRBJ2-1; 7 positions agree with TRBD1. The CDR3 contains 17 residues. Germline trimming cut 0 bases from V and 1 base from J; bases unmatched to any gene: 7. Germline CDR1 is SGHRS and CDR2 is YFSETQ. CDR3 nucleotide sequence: TGCGCCAGCAGCTTGGAAGGGGGCCCCCAATCCTACAATGAGCAGTTCTTC. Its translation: CASSLEGGPQSYNEQFF.

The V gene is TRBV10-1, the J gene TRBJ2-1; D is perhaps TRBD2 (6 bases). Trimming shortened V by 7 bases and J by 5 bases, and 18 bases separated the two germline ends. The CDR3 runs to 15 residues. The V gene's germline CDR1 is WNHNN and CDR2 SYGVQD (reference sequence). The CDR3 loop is CASTRCGALHNEQFF. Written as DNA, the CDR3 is TGCGCCAGCACCCGATGCGGGGCCTTACACAATGAGCAGTTCTTC.

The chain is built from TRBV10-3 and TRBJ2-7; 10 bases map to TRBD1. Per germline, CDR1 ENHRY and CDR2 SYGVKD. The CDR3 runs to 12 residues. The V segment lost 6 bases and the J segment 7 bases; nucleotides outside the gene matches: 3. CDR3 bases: TGTGCCATCAGGACAGGGGGCAGAGAGCAGTACTTC. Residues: CAIRTGGREQYF.

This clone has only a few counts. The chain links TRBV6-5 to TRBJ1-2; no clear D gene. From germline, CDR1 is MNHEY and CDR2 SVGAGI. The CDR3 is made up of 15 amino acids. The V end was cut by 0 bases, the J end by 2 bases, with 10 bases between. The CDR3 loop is CASSYSGRYNYGYTF. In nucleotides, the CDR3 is TGTGCCAGCAGTTACTCGGGCAGGTACAACTATGGCTACACCTTC.

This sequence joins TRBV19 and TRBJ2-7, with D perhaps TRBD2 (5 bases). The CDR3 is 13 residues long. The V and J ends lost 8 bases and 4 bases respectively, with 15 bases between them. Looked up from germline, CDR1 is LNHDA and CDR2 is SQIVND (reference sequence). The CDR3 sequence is CASSSTKHYEQYF. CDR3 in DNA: TGTGCCAGTTCCTCGACTAAGCATTACGAGCAGTACTTC.

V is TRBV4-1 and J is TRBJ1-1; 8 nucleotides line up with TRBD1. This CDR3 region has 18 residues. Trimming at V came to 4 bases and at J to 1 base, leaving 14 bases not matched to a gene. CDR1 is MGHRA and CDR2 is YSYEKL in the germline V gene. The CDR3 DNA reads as TGCGCCAGCAGCCTCGGAACCATCTTACAGGGGGAGAACACTGAAGCTTTCTTT. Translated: CASSLGTILQGENTEAFF.

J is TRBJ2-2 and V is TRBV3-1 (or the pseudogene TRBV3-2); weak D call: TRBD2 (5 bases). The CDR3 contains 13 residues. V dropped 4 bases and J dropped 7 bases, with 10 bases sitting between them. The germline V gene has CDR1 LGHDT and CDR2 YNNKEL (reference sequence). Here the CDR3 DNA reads TGTGCCAGCAGCCCCCTCGGGAACGGGGAGCTGTTTTTT. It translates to CASSPLGNGELFF.

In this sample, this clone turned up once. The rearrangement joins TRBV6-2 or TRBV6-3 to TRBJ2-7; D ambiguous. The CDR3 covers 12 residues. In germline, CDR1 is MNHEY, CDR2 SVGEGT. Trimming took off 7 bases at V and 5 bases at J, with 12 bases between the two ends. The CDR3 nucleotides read TGTGCCAGCAACCCGGGTCGGGACGAGCAGTACTTC. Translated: CASNPGRDEQYF.

The CDR3 DNA reads as TGCGCCAGCAGCACAGGAGGGATTTGGGGCACTGAAGCTTTCTTT. Translated: CASSTGGIWGTEAFF. This chain uses TRBV5-1 with TRBJ1-1, with D perhaps TRBD1 (5 bases). V was clipped by 4 bases and J by 4 bases, with 17 bases between them. The CDR3 extends over 15 amino acids. Germline loops: CDR1 SGHRS, CDR2 YFSETQ.

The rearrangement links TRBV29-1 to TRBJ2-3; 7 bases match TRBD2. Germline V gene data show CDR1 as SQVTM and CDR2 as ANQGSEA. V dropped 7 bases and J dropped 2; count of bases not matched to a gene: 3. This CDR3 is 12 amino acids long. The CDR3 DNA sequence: TGCAGCGGTACTAGCGCCACAGATACGCAGTATTTT. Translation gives CSGTSATDTQYF.

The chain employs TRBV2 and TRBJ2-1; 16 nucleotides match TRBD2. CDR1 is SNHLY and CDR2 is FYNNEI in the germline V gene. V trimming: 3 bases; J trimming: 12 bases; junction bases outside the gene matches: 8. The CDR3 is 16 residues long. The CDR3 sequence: CASSERGTSGRDRQFF. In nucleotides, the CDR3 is TGTGCCAGCAGTGAGAGGGGGACTAGCGGGAGGGATAGGCAGTTCTTC.

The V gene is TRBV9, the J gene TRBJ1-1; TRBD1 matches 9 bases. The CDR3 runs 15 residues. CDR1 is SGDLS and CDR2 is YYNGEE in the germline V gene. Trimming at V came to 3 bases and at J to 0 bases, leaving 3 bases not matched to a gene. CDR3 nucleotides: TGTGCCAGCAGCGAGACAGGGGGGATGAACACTGAAGCTTTCTTT. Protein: CASSETGGMNTEAFF.

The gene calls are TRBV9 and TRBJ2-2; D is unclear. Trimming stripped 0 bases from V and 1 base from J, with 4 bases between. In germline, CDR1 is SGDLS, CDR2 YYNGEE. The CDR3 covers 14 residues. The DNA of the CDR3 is TGTGCCAGCAGCGTAGGACAGAACACCGGGGAGCTGTTTTTT. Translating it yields CASSVGQNTGELFF.

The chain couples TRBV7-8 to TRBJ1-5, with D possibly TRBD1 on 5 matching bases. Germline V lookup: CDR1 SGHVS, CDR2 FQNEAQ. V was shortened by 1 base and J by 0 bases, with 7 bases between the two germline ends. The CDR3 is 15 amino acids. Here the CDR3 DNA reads TGTGCCAGCAGCTTAGAAGGGGTTAGCAATCAGCCCCAGCATTTT. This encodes CASSLEGVSNQPQHF. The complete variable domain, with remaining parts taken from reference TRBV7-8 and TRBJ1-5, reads GAGVSQSPRYKVAKRGQDVALRCDPISGHVSLFWYQQALGQGPEFLTYFQNEAQLDKSGLPSDRFFAERPEGSVSTLKIQRTQQEDSAVYLCASSLEGVSNQPQHFGDGTRLSIL.

The CDR3 protein is CASSAGTLRGETQYF. In DNA form, the CDR3 reads TGCGCCAGCAGTGCGGGGACTCTCCGGGGAGAGACCCAGTACTTC. The V gene is TRBV10-1, the J gene TRBJ2-5; D might be TRBD2 (6 bases). The germline gives CDR1 WNHNN, CDR2 SYGVQD (reference sequence). The CDR3 length is 15 residues. V was shortened by 4 bases and J by 4 bases, with 16 bases between the two germline ends.

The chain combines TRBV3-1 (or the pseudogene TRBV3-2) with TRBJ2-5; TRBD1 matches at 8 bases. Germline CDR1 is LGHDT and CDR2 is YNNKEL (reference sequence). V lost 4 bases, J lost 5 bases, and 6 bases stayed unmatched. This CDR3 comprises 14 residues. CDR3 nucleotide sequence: TGTGCCAGCAGCCGCCCTGACAGGGGTGAGACCCAGTACTTC. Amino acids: CASSRPDRGETQYF.

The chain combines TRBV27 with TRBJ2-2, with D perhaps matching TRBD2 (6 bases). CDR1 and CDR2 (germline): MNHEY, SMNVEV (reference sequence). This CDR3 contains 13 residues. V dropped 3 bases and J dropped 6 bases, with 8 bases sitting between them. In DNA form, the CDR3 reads TGTGCCAGCAGTTTGGGGGGACCCGGGGAGCTGTTTTTT. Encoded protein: CASSLGGPGELFF.

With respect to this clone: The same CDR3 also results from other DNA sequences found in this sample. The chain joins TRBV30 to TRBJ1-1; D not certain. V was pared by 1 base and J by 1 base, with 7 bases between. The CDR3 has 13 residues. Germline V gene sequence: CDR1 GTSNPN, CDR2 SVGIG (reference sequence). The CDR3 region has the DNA TGTGCCTGGAGTGAGAACAGGAACACTGAAGCTTTCTTT. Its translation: CAWSENRNTEAFF.

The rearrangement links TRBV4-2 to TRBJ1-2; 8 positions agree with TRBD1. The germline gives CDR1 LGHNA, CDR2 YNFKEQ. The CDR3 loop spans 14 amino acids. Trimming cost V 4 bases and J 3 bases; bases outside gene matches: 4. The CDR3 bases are TGTGCCAGCAGCCTGCAGGGGGCCTACTATGGCTACACCTTC. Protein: CASSLQGAYYGYTF.

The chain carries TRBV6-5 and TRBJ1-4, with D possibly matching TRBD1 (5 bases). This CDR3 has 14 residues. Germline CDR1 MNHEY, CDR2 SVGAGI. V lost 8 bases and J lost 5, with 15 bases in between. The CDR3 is CASGRQTANEKLFF. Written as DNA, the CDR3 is TGTGCCAGCGGAAGACAGACCGCCAATGAAAAACTGTTTTTT.

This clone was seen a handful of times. This CDR3 is CASSARGGWDTEAFF. The CDR3 DNA reads as TGTGCCAGCAGCGCTAGGGGGGGCTGGGACACTGAAGCTTTCTTT. The rearrangement uses TRBV9 and TRBJ1-1; tentatively, D is TRBD1 (6 bases). CDR3 length: 15 residues. The germline V gene has CDR1 SGDLS and CDR2 YYNGEE. The ends were cut back, 3 bases at V and 3 bases at J, with 15 bases in the middle.

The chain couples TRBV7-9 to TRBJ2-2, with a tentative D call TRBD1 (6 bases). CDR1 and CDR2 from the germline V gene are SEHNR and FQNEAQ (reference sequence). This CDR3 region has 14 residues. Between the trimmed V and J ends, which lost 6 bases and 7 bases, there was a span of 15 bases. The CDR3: CASRTGTQVGELFF. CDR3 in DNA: TGTGCCAGCAGGACCGGGACACAAGTCGGGGAGCTGTTTTTT.

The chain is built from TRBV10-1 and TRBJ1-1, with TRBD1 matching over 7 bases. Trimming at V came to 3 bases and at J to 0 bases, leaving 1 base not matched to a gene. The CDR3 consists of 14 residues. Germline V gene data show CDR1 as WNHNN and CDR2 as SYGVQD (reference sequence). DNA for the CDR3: TGCGCCAGCAGTGAAGGGGGCTTGAACACTGAAGCTTTCTTT. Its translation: CASSEGGLNTEAFF.

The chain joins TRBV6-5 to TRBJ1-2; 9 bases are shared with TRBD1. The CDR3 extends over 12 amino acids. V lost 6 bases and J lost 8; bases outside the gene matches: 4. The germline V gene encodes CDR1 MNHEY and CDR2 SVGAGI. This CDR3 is CASRSTGGGYTF. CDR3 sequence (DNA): TGTGCCAGCAGGAGCACAGGGGGCGGCTACACCTTC.